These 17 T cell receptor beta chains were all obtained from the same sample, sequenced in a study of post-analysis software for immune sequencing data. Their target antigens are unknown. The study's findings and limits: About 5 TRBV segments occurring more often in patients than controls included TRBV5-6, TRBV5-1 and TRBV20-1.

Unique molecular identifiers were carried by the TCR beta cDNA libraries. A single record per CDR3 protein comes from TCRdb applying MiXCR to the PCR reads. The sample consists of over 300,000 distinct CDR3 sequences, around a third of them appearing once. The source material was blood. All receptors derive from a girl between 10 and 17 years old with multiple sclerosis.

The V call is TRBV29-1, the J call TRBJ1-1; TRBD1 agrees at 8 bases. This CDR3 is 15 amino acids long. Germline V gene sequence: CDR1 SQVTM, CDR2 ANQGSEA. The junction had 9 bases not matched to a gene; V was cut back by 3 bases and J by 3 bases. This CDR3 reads CSVESTGGWDTEAFF. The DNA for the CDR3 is TGCAGCGTTGAGTCTACAGGGGGTTGGGACACTGAAGCTTTCTTT.

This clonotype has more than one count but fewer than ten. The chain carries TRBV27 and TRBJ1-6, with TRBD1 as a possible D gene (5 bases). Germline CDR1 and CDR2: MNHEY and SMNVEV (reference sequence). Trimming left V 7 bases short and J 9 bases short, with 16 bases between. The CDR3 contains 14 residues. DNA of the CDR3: TGTGCCAGCATTTGGGACGAATCTGCTTCACCCCTCCACTTT. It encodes CASIWDESASPLHF.

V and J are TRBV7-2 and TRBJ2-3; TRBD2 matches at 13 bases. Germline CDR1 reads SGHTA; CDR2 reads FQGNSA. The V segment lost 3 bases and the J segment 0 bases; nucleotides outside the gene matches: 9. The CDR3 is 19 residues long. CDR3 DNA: TGTGCCAGCAGCTTTATTATGGGGACTAGCGGGGATAGCACAGATACGCAGTATTTT. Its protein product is CASSFIMGTSGDSTDTQYF.

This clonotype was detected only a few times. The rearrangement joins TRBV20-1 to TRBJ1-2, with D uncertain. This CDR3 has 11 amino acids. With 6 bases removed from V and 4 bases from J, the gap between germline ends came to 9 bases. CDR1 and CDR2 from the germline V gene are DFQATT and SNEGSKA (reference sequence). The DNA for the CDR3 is TGCAGTGCCCCAAGAAGCTATGGCTACACCTTC. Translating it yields CSAPRSYGYTF.

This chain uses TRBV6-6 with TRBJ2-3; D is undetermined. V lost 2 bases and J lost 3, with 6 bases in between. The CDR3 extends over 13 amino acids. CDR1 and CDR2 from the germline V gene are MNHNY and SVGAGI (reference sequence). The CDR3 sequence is CASSYVGTDTQYF. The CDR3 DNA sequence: TGTGCCAGCAGTTACGTAGGGACAGATACGCAGTATTTT.

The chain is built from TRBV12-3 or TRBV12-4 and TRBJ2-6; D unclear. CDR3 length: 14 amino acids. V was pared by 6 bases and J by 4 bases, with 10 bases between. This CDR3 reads CASSLPSGANVLTF. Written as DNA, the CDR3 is TGTGCCAGCAGCCTCCCGTCGGGGGCCAACGTCCTGACTTTC.

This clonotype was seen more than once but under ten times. The CDR3 bases are TGTGCCATCAGTGAGGCGGACAGGGGGCGAACTGAAGCTTTCTTT. The encoded protein is CAISEADRGRTEAFF. This sequence joins TRBV10-3 and TRBJ1-1; 11 nucleotides align to TRBD1. The ends lost 2 bases at V and 5 bases at J; junction bases unmatched: 4. CDR1 is ENHRY and CDR2 is SYGVKD in the germline V gene. The length of the CDR3 is 15 residues.

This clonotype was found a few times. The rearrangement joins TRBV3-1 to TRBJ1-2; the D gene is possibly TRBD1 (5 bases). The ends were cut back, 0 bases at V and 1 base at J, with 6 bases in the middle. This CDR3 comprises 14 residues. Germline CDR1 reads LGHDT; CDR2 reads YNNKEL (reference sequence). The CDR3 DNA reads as TGTGCCAGCAGCCAAGATGACAGTAACTATGGCTACACCTTC. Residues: CASSQDDSNYGYTF.

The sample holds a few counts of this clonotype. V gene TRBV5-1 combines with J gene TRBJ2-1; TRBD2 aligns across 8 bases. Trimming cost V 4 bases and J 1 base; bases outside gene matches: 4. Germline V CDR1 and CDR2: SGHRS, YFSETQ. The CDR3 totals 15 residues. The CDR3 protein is CASSPIAGSYNEQFF. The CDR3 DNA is TGCGCCAGCAGCCCGATAGCGGGGTCCTACAATGAGCAGTTCTTC.

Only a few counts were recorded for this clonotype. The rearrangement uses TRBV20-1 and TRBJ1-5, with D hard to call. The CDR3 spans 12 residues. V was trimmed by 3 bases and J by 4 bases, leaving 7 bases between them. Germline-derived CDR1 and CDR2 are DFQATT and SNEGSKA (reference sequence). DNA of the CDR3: TGCAGTGCTAGTAGAGGGAATCAGCCCCAGCATTTT. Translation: CSASRGNQPQHF.

CDR3 residues: CASSIDRTDEQFF. CDR3 nucleotides: TGTGCCAGTAGTATAGACAGGACTGATGAGCAGTTCTTC. The rearrangement links TRBV19 to TRBJ2-1; a possible D gene is TRBD2 (5 bases). Germline V lookup: CDR1 LNHDA, CDR2 SQIVND (reference sequence). The CDR3 sequence is 13 residues long. V was cut by 0 bases and J by 8 bases, with 8 bases left in between.

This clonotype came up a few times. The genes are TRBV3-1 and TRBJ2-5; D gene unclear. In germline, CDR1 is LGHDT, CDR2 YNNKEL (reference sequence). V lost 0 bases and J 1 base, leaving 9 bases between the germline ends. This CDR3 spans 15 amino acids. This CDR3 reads CASSQDPAGQETQYF. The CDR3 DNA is TGTGCCAGCAGCCAAGATCCGGCTGGCCAAGAGACCCAGTACTTC.

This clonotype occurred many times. CDR3 nucleotide sequence: TGTGCCAGCAGCCAGGGGACTAGCAGGGATACGCAGTATTTT. Its translation: CASSQGTSRDTQYF. The chain joins TRBV4-2 to TRBJ2-3; 9 bases fit TRBD2. With 3 bases clipped from V and 6 bases from J, the junction kept 4 bases outside the gene matches. This CDR3 contains 14 residues. Per the germline V gene, CDR1 is LGHNA and CDR2 is YNFKEQ.

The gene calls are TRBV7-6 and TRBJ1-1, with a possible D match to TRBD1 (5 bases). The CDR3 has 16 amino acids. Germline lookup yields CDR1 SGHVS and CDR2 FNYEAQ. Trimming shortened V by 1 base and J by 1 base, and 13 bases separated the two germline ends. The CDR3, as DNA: TGTGCCAGCAGCTTAGGTAGGGGCACAGGGAACACTGAAGCTTTCTTT. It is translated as CASSLGRGTGNTEAFF. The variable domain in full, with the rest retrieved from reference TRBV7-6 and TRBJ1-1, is GAGVSQSPRYKVTKRGQDVALRCDPISGHVSLYWYRQALGQGPEFLTYFNYEAQQDKSGLPNDRFSAERPEGSISTLTIQRTEQRDSAMYRCASSLGRGTGNTEAFFGQGTRLTVV.

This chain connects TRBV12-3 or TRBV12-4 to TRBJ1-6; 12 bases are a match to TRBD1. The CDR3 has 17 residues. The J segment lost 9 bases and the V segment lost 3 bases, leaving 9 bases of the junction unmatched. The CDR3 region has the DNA TGTGCCAGCAGTTTGGGACAGGGGGCGATTCCTGGTTCACCCCTCCACTTT. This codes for CASSLGQGAIPGSPLHF.

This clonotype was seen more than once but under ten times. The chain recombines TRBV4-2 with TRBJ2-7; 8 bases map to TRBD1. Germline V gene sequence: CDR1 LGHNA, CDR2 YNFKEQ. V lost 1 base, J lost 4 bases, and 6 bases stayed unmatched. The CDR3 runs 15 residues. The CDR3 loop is CASSQAGGGLYEQYF. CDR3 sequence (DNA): TGTGCCAGCAGCCAAGCAGGGGGCGGCTTGTACGAGCAGTACTTC.

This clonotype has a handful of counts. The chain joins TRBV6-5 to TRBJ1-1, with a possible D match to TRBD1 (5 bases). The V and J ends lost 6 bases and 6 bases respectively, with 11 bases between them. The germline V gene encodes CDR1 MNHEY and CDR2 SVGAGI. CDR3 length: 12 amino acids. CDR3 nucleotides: TGTGCCAGCAGCTACGGGGCCTCTGAAGCTTTCTTT. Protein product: CASSYGASEAFF.